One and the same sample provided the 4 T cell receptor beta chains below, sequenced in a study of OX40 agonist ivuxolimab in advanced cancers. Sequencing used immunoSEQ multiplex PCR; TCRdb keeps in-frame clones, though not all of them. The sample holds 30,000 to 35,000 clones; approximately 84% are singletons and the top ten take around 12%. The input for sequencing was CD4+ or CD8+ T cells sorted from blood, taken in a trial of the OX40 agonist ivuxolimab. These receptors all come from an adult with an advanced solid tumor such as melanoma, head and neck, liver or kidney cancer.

CDR3 residues: CASSVGDRGSTDTQYF. CDR3 coding DNA: TGTGCCAGCAGCGTAGGGGACAGGGGGAGCACAGATACGCAGTATTTT. The J gene is TRBJ2-3, the V gene TRBV9; 11 bases are shared with TRBD1. V trimming: 0 bases; J trimming: 0 bases; junction bases outside the gene matches: 0. The CDR3 extends over 16 amino acids. Germline CDR1 is SGDLS and CDR2 is YYNGEE.

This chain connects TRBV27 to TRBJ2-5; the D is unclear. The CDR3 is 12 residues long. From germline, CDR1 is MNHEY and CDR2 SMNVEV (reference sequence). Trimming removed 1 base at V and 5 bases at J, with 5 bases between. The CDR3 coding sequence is TGTGCCAGCAGTTTATTAGGGGAGACCCAGTACTTC. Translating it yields CASSLLGETQYF.

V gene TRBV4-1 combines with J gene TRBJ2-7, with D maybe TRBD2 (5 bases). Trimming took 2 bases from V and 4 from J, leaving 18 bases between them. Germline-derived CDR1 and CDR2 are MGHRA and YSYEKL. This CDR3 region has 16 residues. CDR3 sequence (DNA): TGCGCCAGCAGCCAATCCGCCGCCGGGAAAGGGTACGAGCAGTACTTC. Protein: CASSQSAAGKGYEQYF.

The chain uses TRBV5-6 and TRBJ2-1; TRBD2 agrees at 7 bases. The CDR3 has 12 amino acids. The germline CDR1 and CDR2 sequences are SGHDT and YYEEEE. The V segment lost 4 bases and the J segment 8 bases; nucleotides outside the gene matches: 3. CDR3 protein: CASSVTSDEQFF. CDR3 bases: TGTGCCAGCAGCGTAACTAGCGATGAGCAGTTCTTC. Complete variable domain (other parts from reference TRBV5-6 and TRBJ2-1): DAGVTQSPTHLIKTRGQQVTLRCSPKSGHDTVSWYQQALGQGPQFIFQYYEEEERQRGNFPDRFSGHQFPNYSSELNVNALLLGDSALYLCASSVTSDEQFFGPGTRLTVL.